These 21 T cell receptor beta chains share one sample of origin, sequenced in a study of blood T cell repertoires in COVID-19. Some clones are missing from TCRdb's copy, which holds only in-frame ones; the method was immunoSEQ multiplex PCR. Of fewer than 120,000 clones listed, around nine tenths are singletons. Source material: peripheral blood. Receptor source: a human donor in a cohort sampled during active COVID-19.

This clone was recorded a few times. CDR3 DNA sequence: TGTGCCTGGACCCAATTAGGAGGCAGCGGGGCCTACAATGAGCAGTTCTTC. Translation: CAWTQLGGSGAYNEQFF. The J gene is TRBJ2-1, the V gene TRBV30, with 7 bases identical to TRBD2. Trimming cost V 4 bases and J 2 bases; bases outside gene matches: 14. The CDR3 has 17 amino acids. Germline V lookup: CDR1 GTSNPN, CDR2 SVGIG (reference sequence). Using reference TRBV30 and TRBJ2-1 for the parts outside the CDR3, the full variable domain is SQTIHQWPATLVQPVGSPLSLECTVEGTSNPNLYWYRQAAGRGLQLLFYSVGIGQISSEVPQNLSASRPQDRQFILSSKKLLLSDSGFYLCAWTQLGGSGAYNEQFFGPGTRLTVL.

This sequence joins TRBV27 and TRBJ1-5; TRBD1 matches at 9 bases. Trimming took 6 bases from V and 1 from J; bases not matched to a gene: 10. The CDR3 covers 17 residues. CDR1 is MNHEY and CDR2 is SMNVEV in the germline V gene (reference sequence). The CDR3 protein is CASSTQGARISNQPQHF. The CDR3, as DNA: TGTGCCAGCAGCACACAGGGGGCGCGAATAAGCAATCAGCCCCAGCATTTT.

The rearrangement uses TRBV3-1 (or the pseudogene TRBV3-2) and TRBJ1-1; TRBD1 aligns across 7 bases. The V segment lost 4 bases and the J segment 3 bases; nucleotides outside the gene matches: 5. The CDR3 totals 14 residues. Germline-derived CDR1 and CDR2 are LGHDT and YNNKEL (reference sequence). This chain's CDR3 is CASSPRQGDTEAFF. The CDR3 coding sequence is TGTGCCAGCAGCCCCCGACAGGGAGACACTGAAGCTTTCTTT.

The chain combines TRBV30 with TRBJ1-1; 9 bases line up with TRBD1. This CDR3 is built from 15 residues. Germline CDR1 GTSNPN, CDR2 SVGIG (reference sequence). With 2 bases clipped from V and 3 bases from J, the junction kept 7 bases outside the gene matches. CDR3 in DNA: TGTGCCTGGAGTCCACTCGACAGGGGGGACACTGAAGCTTTCTTT. Translating gives CAWSPLDRGDTEAFF.

A note on this clone: The sample holds other DNA sequences that translate to the same CDR3. This sequence joins TRBV30 and TRBJ1-6; maybe TRBD1 (5 bases). The ends were cut back, 3 bases at V and 7 bases at J, with 10 bases in the middle. There are 13 residues in the CDR3. The germline V gene has CDR1 GTSNPN and CDR2 SVGIG (reference sequence). The CDR3 nucleotides read TGTGCCTGGAGGGGTGCAGGGAATTCACCCCTCCACTTT. Its protein product is CAWRGAGNSPLHF.

V and J are TRBV30 and TRBJ2-7, with D possibly TRBD2 on 6 matching bases. The CDR3 length is 11 residues. CDR1 and CDR2 (germline): GTSNPN, SVGIG (reference sequence). Trimming shortened V by 0 bases and J by 12 bases, and 12 bases separated the two germline ends. The CDR3 nucleotides read TGTGCCTGGAGTGTGGGAGGCGTCCTGTACTTC. It yields the protein CAWSVGGVLYF.

The V gene is TRBV4-1, the J gene TRBJ1-2; tentative D call: TRBD1 (6 bases). This CDR3 contains 12 residues. V lost 5 bases, J lost 6 bases, and 10 bases lay in between. The germline CDR1 and CDR2 sequences are MGHRA and YSYEKL. In nucleotides, the CDR3 is TGCGCCAGCAGCAGCCACAGGGATGGCTACACCTTC. This codes for CASSSHRDGYTF.

The J gene is TRBJ1-5, the V gene TRBV5-6; perhaps TRBD1 as D (5 bases). CDR1 and CDR2 from the germline V gene are SGHDT and YYEEEE. The CDR3 loop spans 17 amino acids. Between the trimmed V and J ends, which lost 2 bases and 0 bases, there was a span of 15 bases. The CDR3 nucleotides are TGTGCCAGCAGCTTATCGCCAGGGACTTATAGCAATCAGCCCCAGCATTTT. This codes for CASSLSPGTYSNQPQHF. Full variable domain (missing parts from reference TRBV5-6 and TRBJ1-5): DAGVTQSPTHLIKTRGQQVTLRCSPKSGHDTVSWYQQALGQGPQFIFQYYEEEERQRGNFPDRFSGHQFPNYSSELNVNALLLGDSALYLCASSLSPGTYSNQPQHFGDGTRLSIL.

This chain connects TRBV19 to TRBJ2-2; 8 nucleotides agree with TRBD1. Unmatched junction bases numbered 9, after V lost 10 bases and J lost 2 bases. The V gene's germline CDR1 is LNHDA and CDR2 SQIVND (reference sequence). The CDR3 consists of 15 residues. CDR3 protein: CATFPGQENTGELFF. DNA for the CDR3: TGTGCCACCTTTCCGGGACAGGAAAACACCGGGGAGCTGTTTTTT.

In this sample, this clone turned up once. This chain uses TRBV5-1 with TRBJ2-3; TRBD2 agrees at 11 bases. The germline CDR1 and CDR2 sequences are SGHRS and YFSETQ. The CDR3 is 16 amino acids. The V segment lost 5 bases and the J segment 2 bases; nucleotides outside the gene matches: 7. CDR3 nucleotides: TGCGCCAGCAGAGGAGGACTAGCGGGTTTCACAGATACGCAGTATTTT. This translates into CASRGGLAGFTDTQYF.

The chain recombines TRBV5-1 with TRBJ2-2; 10 positions agree with TRBD1. This CDR3 region has 15 residues. The germline V gene encodes CDR1 SGHRS and CDR2 YFSETQ. J gave up 9 bases and V 1 base, and 6 bases lay outside the gene matches. The CDR3 DNA reads as TGCGCCAGCAGCTTGAGAGGGACAGGGGTCCGGGAGCTGTTTTTT. This translates into CASSLRGTGVRELFF. The whole variable domain, filled in from reference TRBV5-1 and TRBJ2-2, reads KAGVTQTPRYLIKTRGQQVTLSCSPISGHRSVSWYQQTPGQGLQFLFEYFSETQRNKGNFPGRFSGRQFSNSRSEMNVSTLELGDSALYLCASSLRGTGVRELFFGEGSRLTVL.

This sequence joins TRBV30 and TRBJ1-3, with 7 bases lining up with TRBD1. The CDR3 consists of 16 residues. The germline gives CDR1 GTSNPN, CDR2 SVGIG (reference sequence). The V and J ends lost 3 bases and 0 bases, in that order; junction bases with no gene match: 8. The CDR3 nucleotides are TGTGCCTGGAGCACCGGGACAGCACCCTCTGGAAACACCATATATTTT. It yields the protein CAWSTGTAPSGNTIYF.

The chain carries TRBV5-4 and TRBJ2-1; D might be TRBD2 (5 bases). CDR1 is SGHNT and CDR2 is YYREEE in the germline V gene (reference sequence). The V gene lost 0 bases and the J gene lost 8 bases, with 12 bases spanning the gap. The CDR3 covers 14 residues. CDR3 region: CASSLATARDEQFF. In DNA, the CDR3 is TGTGCCAGCAGCTTGGCGACCGCGAGGGATGAGCAGTTCTTC.

The rearrangement joins TRBV29-1 to TRBJ1-2; D is possibly TRBD1 (5 bases). From germline, CDR1 is SQVTM and CDR2 ANQGSEA. This CDR3 is 13 amino acids long. The V end was cut by 0 bases, the J end by 3 bases, with 8 bases between. This CDR3 is CSVEDRVDYGYTF. The CDR3 DNA reads as TGCAGCGTTGAAGACAGGGTGGACTATGGCTACACCTTC.

This clone was picked up one time. The CDR3 protein is CASSRDLWGPF. The CDR3 bases are TGTGCCAGCAGCAGAGACCTATGGGGCCCCTTT. The chain joins TRBV21-1 to TRBJ1-1; the table's D call, TRBD1, has no DNA check behind it. TRBV21-1 counts as a pseudogene. The CDR3 length is 11 residues.

The chain combines TRBV20-1 with TRBJ1-3; D is perhaps TRBD1 (5 bases). The CDR3 has 11 residues. Trimming removed 2 bases from V and 14 bases from J, with 13 bases in between. Germline V gene lookup returns CDR1 DFQATT and CDR2 SNEGSKA (reference sequence). CDR3: CSARLDSSVYF. The CDR3 DNA reads TGCAGTGCTAGACTAGACAGTTCCGTATATTTT.

The chain uses TRBV5-1 and TRBJ2-7; D is possibly TRBD1 (5 bases). V lost 5 bases and J 2 bases, leaving 11 bases between the germline ends. Germline V gene sequence: CDR1 SGHRS, CDR2 YFSETQ. This CDR3 contains 13 residues. CDR3 bases: TGCGCCAGCAGGGACACGGTAGCCTACGAGCAGTACTTC. As protein: CASRDTVAYEQYF. Looking up the rest from reference TRBV5-1 and TRBJ2-7 gives the full variable domain: KAGVTQTPRYLIKTRGQQVTLSCSPISGHRSVSWYQQTPGQGLQFLFEYFSETQRNKGNFPGRFSGRQFSNSRSEMNVSTLELGDSALYLCASRDTVAYEQYFGPGTRLTVT.

This clone appeared a few times. V is TRBV3-1 (or the pseudogene TRBV3-2) and J is TRBJ2-5, with 13 bases that match TRBD2. CDR1 is LGHDT and CDR2 is YNNKEL in the germline V gene (reference sequence). The CDR3 is 16 residues long. J lost 2 bases, V lost 4 bases, and 4 bases had no gene match. The CDR3 here is CASSLTSGGGQETQYF. DNA for the CDR3: TGTGCCAGCAGCCTTACTAGCGGGGGGGGTCAAGAGACCCAGTACTTC.

This chain uses TRBV5-1 with TRBJ2-1; D gene unclear. Germline loops: CDR1 SGHRS, CDR2 YFSETQ. Deletions cut 0 bases from V and 4 bases from J, with 11 bases between. The CDR3 is 15 amino acids. CDR3: CASSLEAGQYNEQFF. The CDR3 coding sequence is TGCGCCAGCAGCTTGGAAGCTGGGCAGTACAATGAGCAGTTCTTC.

J is TRBJ2-3 and V is TRBV5-1; 8 bases map to TRBD2. The CDR3 spans 15 residues. Germline CDR1 is SGHRS and CDR2 is YFSETQ. V gave up 2 bases and J gave up 2 bases; unmatched junction bases: 4. In DNA form, the CDR3 reads TGCGCCAGCAGCTTTACTAGCGGAGACACAGATACGCAGTATTTT. Protein product: CASSFTSGDTDTQYF.

CDR3 DNA sequence: TGTGCCAGCAGCGCCACGGGACAGAACTACGAGCAGTACTTC. Its translation: CASSATGQNYEQYF. J is TRBJ2-7 and V is TRBV9; 7 nucleotides line up with TRBD1. CDR1 SGDLS and CDR2 YYNGEE come from the germline V gene. CDR3 length: 14 residues. The V segment lost 3 bases and the J segment 3 bases; nucleotides outside the gene matches: 6.